The T cell receptor (beta chain) described here comes from a study of T cell responses to AZD1222 COVID-19 vaccine. Whole-study results and caveats: All repertoire sampling was performed exclusively after the peak T cell response. A rise in Spike-specific TCR breadth and depth followed two AZD1222 doses. Across spike, vaccine-associated CD4 TCRs were found, dominant at 160-218 and 743-854.

On this clone: Its specificity is unknown.

Some clones are missing from TCRdb's copy, which holds only in-frame ones; the method was immunoSEQ multiplex PCR. The table includes some 100,000 clones, approximately 86% detected once. CDR1 and CDR2 (germline): MDHEN, SYDVKM. CDR3 length: 15 amino acids. The ends lost 2 bases at V and 9 bases at J; junction bases unmatched: 7. Sequenced material: peripheral blood, taken on day 0 of MenACWY control vaccination. V and J are TRBV28 and TRBJ1-6, with TRBD1 matching 7 bases. This TCR came from an adult in good health. This CDR3 is CASSLHGQVASPLHF. The CDR3 DNA reads TGTGCCAGCAGTTTACACGGACAGGTTGCTTCACCCCTCCACTTT.